These 22 T cell receptor beta chains share one sample of origin, sequenced in a study of control samples from healthy donors and cancer patients (dated by TCRdb to the early 2020s). Libraries were built with the immunoSEQ multiplex PCR assay. TCRdb took this table from immuneACCESS and kept in-frame rearrangements with V and J called. Such tables lack part of the clones; where checked against another copy, unresolved V genes explain under half of the gap, and the rest is unexplained. The sample yields roughly 150,000 clones; around nine tenths were counted once. The ten most abundant clones make up approximately 0.7% of the sample. Sequencing was done on a sample of blood. The origin of the receptors is a woman in her thirties in good health.

The chain is built from TRBV10-3 and TRBJ1-2; D gene uncertain. The CDR3 loop spans 12 amino acids. V lost 1 base and J 8 bases, leaving 8 bases between the germline ends. Germline values: CDR1 ENHRY, CDR2 SYGVKD. As DNA, the CDR3 is TGTGCCATCAGTGAGTACCGAGCGGGCTACACCTTC. Protein product: CAISEYRAGYTF.

The chain recombines TRBV5-1 with TRBJ1-4, with D possibly TRBD1 on 5 matching bases. The CDR3 contains 16 residues. The V end was cut by 0 bases, the J end by 4 bases, with 13 bases between. CDR1 is SGHRS, CDR2 YFSETQ, per germline. Here the CDR3 reads CASSLAGTGGNEKLFF. In nucleotides, the CDR3 is TGCGCCAGCAGCTTGGCTGGCACAGGAGGTAATGAAAAACTGTTTTTT.

V and J are TRBV5-1 and TRBJ1-4; 9 bases agree with TRBD1. J lost 3 bases, V lost 2 bases, and 2 bases had no gene match. CDR1 is SGHRS, CDR2 YFSETQ, per germline. The CDR3 covers 15 residues. As DNA, the CDR3 is TGCGCCAGCAGCTTAGGGGACAGGGCTAATGAAAAACTGTTTTTT. Amino acid sequence: CASSLGDRANEKLFF.

The chain carries TRBV10-3 and TRBJ1-3, with D possibly TRBD1 on 5 matching bases. The germline V gene has CDR1 ENHRY and CDR2 SYGVKD. V was clipped by 11 bases and J by 9 bases, with 17 bases between them. CDR3 length equals 12 residues. CDR3 in DNA: TGTGCCTTAAGGGGTTTGGGGAGCACCATATATTTT. It encodes CALRGLGSTIYF.

The gene calls are TRBV28 and TRBJ1-1; TRBD1 aligns across 7 bases. Germline V gene data show CDR1 as MDHEN and CDR2 as SYDVKM. V shed 4 bases, J shed 8 bases, and the junction held 4 bases outside the gene matches. This CDR3 is 12 amino acids long. The CDR3: CASSYKTGEAFF. The CDR3 DNA is TGTGCCAGCAGTTATAAGACAGGGGAAGCTTTCTTT.

The chain's CDR3 is CASSLGQSSGNTIYF. The CDR3 bases are TGTGCCAGCAGCCTAGGACAGTCCTCTGGAAACACCATATATTTT. The rearrangement joins TRBV3-1 (or the pseudogene TRBV3-2) to TRBJ1-3, with a possible D match to TRBD1 (6 bases). Germline values: CDR1 LGHDT, CDR2 YNNKEL (reference sequence). This CDR3 comprises 15 residues. V lost 4 bases and J lost 0, with 10 bases in between.

This chain connects TRBV28 to TRBJ1-4; D might be TRBD1 (5 bases). Germline CDR1 is MDHEN and CDR2 is SYDVKM. Trimming left V 10 bases short and J 0 bases short, with 9 bases between. The CDR3 extends over 13 amino acids. DNA of the CDR3: TGTGCCACCCCGACAGCAACTAATGAAAAACTGTTTTTT. It translates to CATPTATNEKLFF.

V and J are TRBV5-5 and TRBJ1-6, with D unresolved. This CDR3 contains 15 residues. The V end was cut by 4 bases, the J end by 0 bases, with 8 bases between. Per the germline V gene, CDR1 is SGHKS and CDR2 is YYEKEE (reference sequence). CDR3 region: CASSLGSSYNSPLHF. CDR3 DNA: TGTGCCAGCAGCCTTGGAAGCTCCTATAATTCACCCCTCCACTTT. The complete variable domain, with remaining parts taken from reference TRBV5-5 and TRBJ1-6, reads DAGVTQSPTHLIKTRGQQVTLRCSPISGHKSVSWYQQVLGQGPQFIFQYYEKEERGRGNFPDRFSARQFPNYSSELNVNALLLGDSALYLCASSLGSSYNSPLHFGNGTRLTVT.

The genes are TRBV15 and TRBJ2-3; D may be TRBD2 (6 bases). With 1 base removed from V and 10 bases from J, the gap between germline ends came to 24 bases. Germline CDR1 LNHNV, CDR2 YYDKDF (reference sequence). The CDR3 consists of 17 residues. The CDR3 nucleotides are TGTGCCACCAGCAGAGGGCAGCACGGCGACCGGAGGGAAGCGCAGTATTTT. Translating gives CATSRGQHGDRREAQYF.

This sequence joins TRBV7-8 and TRBJ2-7, with 9 bases fitting TRBD2. This CDR3 spans 15 amino acids. V gave up 1 base and J gave up 1 base; unmatched junction bases: 2. Germline V CDR1 and CDR2: SGHVS, FQNEAQ. CDR3 region: CASSLVAGGSYEQYF. CDR3 DNA: TGTGCCAGCAGCTTAGTGGCGGGAGGGTCCTACGAGCAGTACTTC.

This clone was seen a single time. The genes are TRBV5-1 and TRBJ2-1, with D possibly being TRBD1 or TRBD2 (8 bases each). Looked up from germline, CDR1 is SGHRS and CDR2 is YFSETQ. With 4 bases removed from V and 5 bases from J, the gap between germline ends came to 22 bases. This CDR3 comprises 17 residues. The CDR3 protein is CASSITGGGSGNNEQFF. The CDR3 DNA sequence: TGCGCCAGCAGCATCACAGGGGGAGGTAGCGGGAACAATGAGCAGTTCTTC.

The gene calls are TRBV6-5 and TRBJ2-3; D tentatively reads TRBD1 or TRBD2 (6 bases each). V lost 2 bases, J lost 1 base, and 10 bases lay in between. In germline, CDR1 is MNHEY, CDR2 SVGAGI. This CDR3 is 15 amino acids long. CDR3 DNA sequence: TGTGCCAGCAGTTACGGGGGGCGCGGCACAGATACGCAGTATTTT. It specifies CASSYGGRGTDTQYF.

The chain employs TRBV7-2 and TRBJ2-7; D perhaps matches TRBD2 (6 bases). V dropped 5 bases and J dropped 2 bases, with 22 bases sitting between them. The CDR3 consists of 17 residues. Germline loops: CDR1 SGHTA, CDR2 FQGNSA. The CDR3 DNA is TGTGCCAGCAGCCCCTACGGCGCCGGGCGGGGCGCCTACGAGCAGTACTTC. It translates to CASSPYGAGRGAYEQYF.

This clone was counted a single time. This rearrangement joins TRBV7-2 to TRBJ1-3; D is unresolved. The CDR3 runs to 16 residues. Trimming pared 1 base from V and 0 bases from J, leaving 10 bases between. Germline V lookup: CDR1 SGHTA, CDR2 FQGNSA. In DNA, the CDR3 is TGTGCCAGCAGCTTAGGGGTGACTTACTCTGGAAACACCATATATTTT. It specifies CASSLGVTYSGNTIYF.

There are a few counts of this clone. The chain couples TRBV2 to TRBJ1-1; a possible D gene is TRBD1 (5 bases). V lost 0 bases to trimming and J lost 6 bases, with 5 bases between them. The length of the CDR3 is 12 residues. Germline V gene lookup returns CDR1 SNHLY and CDR2 FYNNEI. The CDR3 reads CASSEAGAEAFF. CDR3 sequence (DNA): TGTGCCAGCAGTGAAGCGGGGGCTGAAGCTTTCTTT.

The chain is built from TRBV2 and TRBJ1-4, with 8 bases that match TRBD1. V lost 6 bases to trimming and J lost 8 bases; unmatched junction nucleotides: 14. CDR3 length: 16 residues. Germline-derived CDR1 and CDR2 are SNHLY and FYNNEI. For the CDR3, the DNA is TGTGCCAGCAGCCTAGGACAGGGTGGGTCTCAGGAAAAACTGTTTTTT. It encodes CASSLGQGGSQEKLFF.

The V gene is TRBV9, the J gene TRBJ1-2; D is unclear. Germline V gene lookup returns CDR1 SGDLS and CDR2 YYNGEE. The V and J ends lost 3 bases and 7 bases respectively, with 13 bases between them. The CDR3 is made up of 13 amino acids. DNA of the CDR3: TGTGCCAGCAGCGCCCGGGCAGCGGGTGGCTACACCTTC. This codes for CASSARAAGGYTF.

The chain carries TRBV6-1 and TRBJ2-7; D is unclear. The germline V and J ends were trimmed by 0 bases and 2 bases, with 5 bases remaining between them. The CDR3 has 13 residues. Germline CDR1 is MNHNS and CDR2 is SASEGT. The CDR3 reads CASSEAPTYEQYF. CDR3 nucleotides: TGTGCCAGCAGTGAAGCACCCACCTACGAGCAGTACTTC.

This clone was counted only a few times. The genes are TRBV30 and TRBJ2-7; D uncertain. This CDR3 has 13 residues. The V end lost 6 bases, the J end lost 1 base, and 13 bases lay between the germline ends. Germline CDR1 GTSNPN, CDR2 SVGIG (reference sequence). This chain's CDR3 is CACFREDSYEQYF. CDR3 nucleotide sequence: TGTGCCTGCTTTAGAGAGGATTCCTACGAGCAGTACTTC.

V gene TRBV7-8 combines with J gene TRBJ1-3; D gene unclear. Per the germline V gene, CDR1 is SGHVS and CDR2 is FQNEAQ. CDR3 length: 14 residues. V lost 0 bases and J 0 bases, leaving 3 bases between the germline ends. CDR3 protein: CASSLASSGNTIYF. The CDR3 DNA reads as TGTGCCAGCAGCTTAGCCTCCTCTGGAAACACCATATATTTT.

The V call is TRBV27, the J call TRBJ1-1, with D unclear. The CDR3 has 12 residues. Germline V gene sequence: CDR1 MNHEY, CDR2 SMNVEV (reference sequence). With 8 bases removed from V and 5 bases from J, the gap between germline ends came to 12 bases. CDR3 sequence reads: CASARQGTEAFF. Here the CDR3 DNA reads TGTGCCAGCGCTAGACAAGGGACTGAAGCTTTCTTT.

This clone has only one observation. This chain connects TRBV4-3 to TRBJ2-4; the D is unclear. Germline V CDR1 and CDR2: LGHNA, YSLEER. The CDR3 loop spans 13 amino acids. V gave up 0 bases and J gave up 9 bases, with 9 bases separating them. The CDR3 protein is CASSQDLAGIQYF. Written as DNA, the CDR3 is TGCGCCAGCAGCCAAGATCTGGCAGGCATTCAGTACTTC.